A selection of T cell receptor beta chains follows, all from one sample in a study of cytomegalovirus exposure and HLA in healthy donors. TCRdb keeps only in-frame clones here, not all; method: immunoSEQ multiplex PCR. The data contain hundreds of thousands of clones, approximately 82% of them seen just once; the ten biggest clones take up over 0.55%. The material sequenced was PBMCs. The source of these receptors is a man aged 18 to 29 in good health and CMV-seronegative. Each CDR3 is given with its conserved first and last residue. A D gene is named only where the DNA matches it firmly. Some rows mark clone size as missing; the rest say once, few, many or name a class of expanded clone.

v_call,clone_size,d_call,j_call,cdr3_nt,cdr3_aa
TRBV5-6,NA,NA,TRBJ1-3,TGTGCCAGCAGCTCCCACCTGGGCAGTCTTTTCGCCTCTGGAAACACCATATATTTT,CASSSHLGSLFASGNTIYF
TRBV29-1,NA,NA,TRBJ2-1,TGCAGCATCCGATCTAGCAGTGGTAGGAATGAGCAGTTCTTC,CSIRSSSGRNEQFF
TRBV10-3,NA,TRBD2,TRBJ2-3,TGTGCCATCAGTGGGACTAGAGAGAGCACAGATACGCAGTATTTT,CAISGTRESTDTQYF
TRBV29-1,NA,NA,TRBJ1-5,TGCAGCGTGTCAACGACAGGACCCGCGGACAGCAATCAGCCCCAGCATTTT,CSVSTTGPADSNQPQHF
TRBV5-4,NA,TRBD2,TRBJ2-1,TGTGCCAGCAGCTTACCCTCGACTAGCGAGTTCTTC,CASSLPSTSEFF
TRBV7-9,NA,TRBD2,TRBJ2-5,TGTGCCAGCAGCCCTAGCGGGAACTCCCCCGAGACCCAGTACTTC,CASSPSGNSPETQYF
TRBV2,NA,NA,TRBJ1-2,TGTGCCAGCAGTGGATACCAGTCTAACTATGGCTACACCTTC,CASSGYQSNYGYTF
TRBV4-1,NA,TRBD1,TRBJ1-4,TGCGCCAGCAGCCAAGACGGGACAGGGGGTGAAAAACTGTTTTTT,CASSQDGTGGEKLFF
TRBV27,few,TRBD2,TRBJ2-7,TGTGCCAGCGGCTACAGACTAGCGGGATTTTACGAGCAGTACTTC,CASGYRLAGFYEQYF
TRBV28,NA,NA,TRBJ1-4,TGTGCCAGCAGTTTCCGGGGGACGGAACTGTTTTTT,CASSFRGTELFF
TRBV30,NA,NA,TRBJ1-5,TGTGCCTGGAGTAGGGAGGGGGACCAGCCCCAGCATTTT,CAWSREGDQPQHF
TRBV4-1,NA,TRBD2,TRBJ2-2,TGCGCCAGCAGACCTCGGACTAGCGGGAGGAACACCGGGGAGCTGTTTTTT,CASRPRTSGRNTGELFF
TRBV2,NA,NA,TRBJ2-1,TGTGCCAGCAGTTCGACTAGTCATGAGCAGTTCTTC,CASSSTSHEQFF